This T cell receptor beta chain came from a study of T cell responses to AZD1222 COVID-19 vaccine. Data came from immunoSEQ multiplex PCR; TCRdb stores just in-frame clones and leaves some out. The table records 95,000 to 150,000 clones, approximately 90% of them present only once. Germline CDR1 reads MDHEN; CDR2 reads SYDVKM. Trimming at V came to 5 bases and at J to 4 bases, leaving 10 bases not matched to a gene. The CDR3 runs to 16 residues. The sample consisted of peripheral blood, taken on day 0 of AZD1222 vaccination. The chain uses TRBV28 and TRBJ1-4; 7 bases map to TRBD1. The clonotype originates from an adult in good health. The CDR3 loop is CASSPQHGTDNEKLFF. The CDR3 DNA follows: TGTGCCAGCAGTCCTCAACACGGGACAGATAATGAAAAACTGTTTTTT.